This T cell receptor (beta chain) was identified in a study of blood T cell repertoires in COVID-19. Study as a whole: Acute and convalescent COVID-19 specimens originated in the United States, Italy and Spain. PBMCs, B-cell-depleted T cells, or T cells were the source of the cDNA or gDNA that made up the material.

Germline V gene sequence: CDR1 SEHNR, CDR2 FQNEAQ (reference sequence). The CDR3 has 13 residues. V gave up 2 bases and J gave up 3 bases, with 5 bases separating them. With respect to this clone: The same CDR3 can be traced to other DNA sequences in this sample.

As processed by the authors: Amplification of reference gene primers provided the estimated nucleated cell counts. Clones were sequenced by immunoSEQ multiplex PCR, and TCRdb holds only the in-frame ones, with some missing. V and J calls and clone size are given by that table; D and trimming were obtained from the DNA. Altogether 200,000 to 250,000 clones are present, less than 85% being singletons, with the ten largest covering approximately 3.8%. The chain carries TRBV7-9 and TRBJ1-3, with D unclear. The sequencing sample was made of peripheral blood. The TCR originated in a woman aged 80 or over with acute or convalescent COVID-19. The CDR3 nucleotides are TGTGCCAGCAGCTTAAGAGGTGGAAACACCATATATTTT. This translates into CASSLRGGNTIYF.